This TCR beta chain was observed in a study of monozygotic twins with inflammatory bowel disease. TCRdb reprocessed the 5' RACE reads, keeping one entry per CDR3 protein, no DNA. This table holds approximately 400,000 distinct CDR3 sequences. The CDR3 loop spans 15 amino acids. Per the germline V gene, CDR1 is DFQATT and CDR2 is SNEGSKA (reference sequence). This chain uses TRBV20-1 with TRBJ2-1; checking the TCRdb D call of TRBD2 is not possible without DNA. The receptor comes from a human donor with ulcerative colitis or Crohn's disease, or a healthy co-twin of an affected twin (not recorded which). The sequencing sample was made of blood. This chain's CDR3 is CSATSGRAFYNEQFF.